A selection of T cell receptor beta chains follows, all from one sample in a study of T cell changes during pregnancy in multiple sclerosis. Data came from immunoSEQ multiplex PCR; TCRdb stores just in-frame clones and leaves some out. Found here are around 56,000 clones, approximately 90% of them singletons; the top ten hold under 0.45%. The sequenced sample was CD4+ T cells from peripheral blood mononuclear cells, obtained in the third trimester of pregnancy. These receptors all stem from a female donor with multiple sclerosis, enrolled in a pregnancy study. The CDR3 runs from the conserved cysteine through the conserved F or W. Fields, in order: CDR3 length, D gene, clone size, V gene, J gene, CDR3 protein, CDR3 DNA. D genes are given only for firm matches. The listing skips clone size in some rows; elsewhere it reads once, few, many or a size class.

16	TRBD2	.	TRBV6-6	TRBJ2-7	CASSPRTSGETYEQYF	TGTGCCAGCAGTCCCCGGACTAGCGGGGAGACCTACGAGCAGTACTTC
14	.	few	TRBV2	TRBJ1-6	CASRPGSTVSPLHF	TGTGCCAGCAGACCAGGGTCCACCGTCTCACCCCTCCACTTT
17	TRBD1	once	TRBV5-8	TRBJ1-5	CASSLTGQSISNQPQHF	TGTGCCAGCAGCTTAACGGGACAGTCAATCAGCAATCAGCCCCAGCATTTT
15	TRBD1	.	TRBV5-6	TRBJ2-7	CASSLGTGYLYEQYF	TGTGCCAGCAGCTTGGGGACAGGGTACCTCTACGAGCAGTACTTC
13	TRBD2	.	TRBV30	TRBJ2-7	CAGGTSGTYEQYF	TGTGCCGGCGGGACTAGCGGGACCTACGAGCAGTACTTC
13	.	.	TRBV5-4	TRBJ2-7	CASSLGGENEQYF	TGTGCCAGCAGCTTGGGGGGGGAGAACGAGCAGTACTTC
13	.	.	TRBV5-5	TRBJ1-2	CASSLGGGYGYTF	TGTGCCAGCAGCTTGGGCGGGGGCTATGGCTACACCTTC
16	.	.	TRBV19	TRBJ2-1	CASSIYGGFSGNEQFF	TGTGCCAGTAGTATATATGGCGGGTTCTCCGGCAATGAGCAGTTCTTC
14	.	.	TRBV18	TRBJ2-7	CASARQGSSYEQYF	TGTGCCAGCGCCCGCCAGGGGTCTTCCTACGAGCAGTACTTC
16	TRBD2	.	TRBV5-6	TRBJ2-1	CASSPRGGGVGNEQFF	TGTGCCAGCAGCCCACGGGGGGGCGGGGTTGGCAATGAGCAGTTCTTC
18	TRBD2	.	TRBV18	TRBJ2-1	CASSHQRLSGRNNNEQFF	TGTGCCAGCTCCCATCAGAGGCTTAGCGGGAGGAACAACAATGAGCAGTTCTTC
16	TRBD1	.	TRBV6-6	TRBJ2-7	CASSYFAGTVSYEQYF	TGTGCCAGCAGTTACTTTGCCGGGACAGTTTCCTACGAGCAGTACTTC
14	TRBD1	.	TRBV28	TRBJ1-1	CASASGTGRSEAFF	TGTGCCAGCGCTTCCGGGACAGGGCGCTCTGAAGCTTTCTTT
13	.	.	TRBV19	TRBJ1-5	CASSPQVRQPQHF	TGTGCCAGTAGTCCCCAGGTCCGTCAGCCCCAGCATTTT
15	.	.	TRBV6-1	TRBJ1-5	CASTLTHGEGGPQHF	TGTGCCAGCACCCTCACGCACGGGGAGGGAGGGCCCCAGCATTTT
14	.	.	TRBV28	TRBJ1-5	CASSLYQEGQPQHF	TGTGCCAGCAGTTTATACCAGGAGGGGCAGCCCCAGCATTTT
15	TRBD2	.	TRBV10-2	TRBJ2-3	CASRPAGGSGDTQYF	TGCGCCAGCAGGCCAGCGGGAGGGTCGGGAGATACGCAGTATTTT
15	TRBD1	.	TRBV30	TRBJ1-5	CAWSVPPQGAQPQHF	TGTGCCTGGAGTGTCCCCCCCCAGGGGGCTCAGCCCCAGCATTTT
14	TRBD1	.	TRBV6-5	TRBJ1-6	CASSSGQDNSPLHF	TGTGCCAGCAGTTCGGGACAGGATAATTCACCCCTCCACTTT
13	.	.	TRBV7-6	TRBJ2-2	CASSLGQSGELFF	TGTGCCAGCAGCTTAGGGCAGTCCGGGGAGCTGTTTTTT
17	.	.	TRBV5-1	TRBJ1-5	CASSLGAGGMGPQPQHF	TGCGCCAGCAGCTTGGGGGCCGGGGGTATGGGACCTCAGCCCCAGCATTTT
14	.	.	TRBV7-9	TRBJ2-7	CASSFTGASYEQYF	TGTGCCAGCAGCTTTACGGGAGCTAGCTACGAGCAGTACTTC
18	TRBD2	.	TRBV5-8	TRBJ2-7	CASSLDSRGGIKGYEQYF	TGTGCCAGCAGCTTGGATTCCCGCGGGGGGATCAAGGGCTACGAGCAGTACTTC
12	.	.	TRBV30	TRBJ1-1	CAWMRDTPRAFF	TGTGCCTGGATGAGGGACACCCCCAGAGCTTTCTTT
16	TRBD1	once	TRBV2	TRBJ2-5	CASSEGPGTGRGTQYF	TGTGCCAGCAGTGAAGGGCCCGGGACAGGGAGGGGGACCCAGTACTTC
14	.	.	TRBV19	TRBJ1-5	CASSIRQYNQPQHF	TGTGCCAGTAGTATTCGTCAGTACAATCAGCCCCAGCATTTT
15	TRBD1	few	TRBV14	TRBJ1-5	CASSLTGQGNQPQHF	TGTGCCAGCAGCCTGACCGGACAGGGAAATCAGCCCCAGCATTTT
15	.	.	TRBV6-1	TRBJ1-4	CASSEVSGTREKLFF	TGTGCCAGCAGTGAAGTTTCAGGGACTCGTGAAAAACTGTTTTTT
14	TRBD2	.	TRBV5-8	TRBJ2-5	CASSRGLSPRAQYF	TGTGCCAGCAGCCGGGGACTATCACCCCGGGCCCAGTACTTC
12	.	.	TRBV5-1	TRBJ2-2	CASSGSVGELFF	TGCGCCAGCAGTGGTAGTGTGGGGGAGCTGTTTTTT
16	TRBD1	.	TRBV4-2	TRBJ1-5	CASSQDPGQGGQPQHF	TGTGCCAGCAGCCAAGACCCGGGACAGGGTGGTCAGCCCCAGCATTTT
15	.	.	TRBV27	TRBJ2-7	CASRTHGSGSYEQYF	TGTGCCAGCAGAACTCACGGGAGTGGGTCCTACGAGCAGTACTTC
15	TRBD2	.	TRBV7-9	TRBJ2-2	CASSSRREVPGELFF	TGTGCCAGCAGCTCCCGCCGGGAGGTACCCGGGGAGCTGTTTTTT
14	.	.	TRBV2	TRBJ2-7	CASSGDWSSYEQYF	TGTGCCAGCAGTGGGGACTGGAGCTCCTACGAGCAGTACTTC
15	.	.	TRBV14	TRBJ2-7	CASSQLRNSAGKQYF	TGTGCCAGCAGCCAATTAAGAAACTCCGCCGGGAAGCAGTACTTC
17	.	many	TRBV11-2	TRBJ2-6	CASSSSGVRSGANVLTF	TGTGCCAGCAGCTCGTCAGGGGTTCGGTCTGGGGCCAACGTCCTGACTTTC
14	.	.	TRBV30	TRBJ1-2	CAWSMDFVNYGYTF	TGTGCCTGGAGCATGGACTTCGTAAACTATGGCTACACCTTC
16	.	.	TRBV7-6	TRBJ1-2	CASSLSSNRENYGYTF	TGTGCCAGCAGCTTATCTTCAAACAGGGAAAACTATGGCTACACCTTC
15	.	.	TRBV18	TRBJ2-5	CASSPPAGYQETQYF	TGTGCCAGCTCACCACCGGCAGGGTACCAAGAGACCCAGTACTTC
13	.	.	TRBV6-6	TRBJ1-5	CASSYSSELFQHF	TGTGCCAGCAGTTACTCGTCCGAGCTATTCCAGCATTTT
14	TRBD2	.	TRBV7-2	TRBJ2-5	CASSLFAGGETQYF	TGTGCCAGCAGCTTATTCGCGGGGGGCGAGACCCAGTACTTC
18	.	.	TRBV19	TRBJ1-5	CASSMESGQSYSNQPQHF	TGTGCCAGTAGTATGGAATCAGGCCAGAGTTATAGCAATCAGCCCCAGCATTTT
14	.	.	TRBV30	TRBJ2-7	CAWSVFGGAYEQYF	TGTGCCTGGAGTGTCTTCGGGGGTGCCTACGAGCAGTACTTC
14	.	.	TRBV5-6	TRBJ2-7	CASSLVTALYEQYF	TGTGCCAGCAGCTTGGTAACAGCTCTATACGAGCAGTACTTC
13	TRBD1	.	TRBV10-3	TRBJ1-1	CAIRGQGDTEAFF	TGTGCCATCAGGGGACAGGGGGACACTGAAGCTTTCTTT
14	TRBD1	few	TRBV11-2	TRBJ1-2	CASSFLGGEVGYTF	TGTGCCAGCAGCTTCTTAGGGGGCGAGGTTGGCTACACCTTC
13	TRBD1	once	TRBV7-2	TRBJ1-1	CASSRDRNTEAFF	TGTGCCAGCAGCCGGGACAGGAACACTGAAGCTTTCTTT
16	TRBD1	once	TRBV5-4	TRBJ1-2	CASSTGGLQGAYGYTF	TGTGCCAGCAGCACGGGGGGCCTACAGGGGGCATATGGCTACACCTTC
13	.	.	TRBV28	TRBJ1-2	CASSRQIIYGYTF	TGTGCCAGCAGCCGACAGATTATCTATGGCTACACCTTC
13	.	.	TRBV4-3	TRBJ1-1	CASSRAGNTEAFF	TGCGCCAGCAGCCGTGCAGGGAACACTGAAGCTTTCTTT
13	.	.	TRBV2	TRBJ2-7	CASSPRSSYEQYF	TGTGCCAGCAGTCCTCGGAGCTCCTACGAGCAGTACTTC
16	.	.	TRBV11-2	TRBJ1-2	CASSTLRQVHNYGYTF	TGTGCCAGCAGCACCCTCCGACAGGTACATAACTATGGCTACACCTTC
13	.	.	TRBV7-9	TRBJ1-1	CASSLEGSTEAFF	TGTGCCAGCAGCCTAGAGGGGTCCACTGAAGCTTTCTTT
14	TRBD1	.	TRBV10-3	TRBJ1-2	CAISGGTGRNGYTF	TGTGCCATCAGTGGAGGGACAGGGAGAAATGGCTACACCTTC
15	TRBD2	.	TRBV29-1	TRBJ2-3	CSVAREGLATDTQYF	TGCAGCGTTGCGCGGGAAGGACTAGCCACAGATACGCAGTATTTT
14	.	.	TRBV7-8	TRBJ1-4	CASSLSWRNEKLFF	TGTGCCAGCAGCTTATCGTGGCGGAATGAAAAACTGTTTTTT
15	.	.	TRBV5-1	TRBJ1-6	CATSPIPNDNSPLHF	TGCGCCACCTCGCCGATACCTAATGATAATTCACCCCTCCACTTT
11	.	.	TRBV18	TRBJ2-7	CASSGSGEQYF	TGTGCCAGCTCGGGCAGCGGGGAGCAGTACTTC
14	TRBD2	.	TRBV6-1	TRBJ2-7	CASSEGGRSYEQYF	TGTGCCAGCAGTGAAGGCGGGAGATCATACGAGCAGTACTTC
14	.	.	TRBV18	TRBJ2-3	CASSPVSSTDTQYF	TGTGCCAGCTCACCAGTCTCTAGCACAGATACGCAGTATTTT